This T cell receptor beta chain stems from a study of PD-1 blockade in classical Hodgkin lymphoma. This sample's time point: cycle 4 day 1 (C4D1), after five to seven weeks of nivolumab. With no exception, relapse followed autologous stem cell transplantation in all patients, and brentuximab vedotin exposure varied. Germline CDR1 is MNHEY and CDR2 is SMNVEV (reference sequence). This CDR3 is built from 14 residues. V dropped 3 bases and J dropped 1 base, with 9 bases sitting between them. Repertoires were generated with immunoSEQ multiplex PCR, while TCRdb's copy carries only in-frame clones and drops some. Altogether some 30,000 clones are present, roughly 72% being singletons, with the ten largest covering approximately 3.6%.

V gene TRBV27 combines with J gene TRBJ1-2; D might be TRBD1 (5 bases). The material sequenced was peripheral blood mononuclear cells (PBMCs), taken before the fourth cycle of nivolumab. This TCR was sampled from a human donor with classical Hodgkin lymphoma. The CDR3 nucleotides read TGTGCCAGCAGTTTTCGACAGCTTAACTATGGCTACACCTTC. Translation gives CASSFRQLNYGYTF.